The text below deals with one T cell receptor beta chain. This sample was included in a study of blood T cell repertoires in COVID-19. Whole-study context: Both acute and convalescent COVID-19 samples were obtained from the United States, Italy and Spain. From T cells, B-cell-depleted T cells, or PBMCs came the material, which was cDNA or gDNA.

As originally analysed: Estimates of nucleated cell counts were drawn from the amplification of reference gene primers. Libraries were prepared by immunoSEQ multiplex PCR; TCRdb keeps only in-frame clonotypes and omits some of them. The DNA gave D and trimming, while V, J and clone size come from that table. The sample holds approximately 290,000 clones; around 82% are singletons and the top ten take roughly 14%. A Seattle source enrolled patients during active infection and followed them longitudinally. The sequence was obtained from a person aged 65-85 years with COVID-19, enrolled during active disease. Sequenced material: peripheral blood.

The CDR3 region is CASSPQRGTNEQFF. In DNA, the CDR3 is TGTGCCAGCTCCCCCCAGCGGGGGACAAATGAGCAGTTCTTC. The rearrangement uses TRBV7-3 and TRBJ2-1; 8 bases agree with TRBD2. Trimming removed 8 bases from V and 7 bases from J; junction bases left unmatched: 10. Germline lookup yields CDR1 SGHTA and CDR2 FQGTGA. The CDR3 is made up of 14 amino acids. The full variable domain, in which reference TRBV7-3 and TRBJ2-1 provide the parts outside the CDR3, is GAGVSQTPSNKVTEKGKYVELRCDPISGHTALYWYRQSLGQGPEFLIYFQGTGAADDSGLPNDRFFAVRPEGSVSTLKIQRTERGDSAVYLCASSPQRGTNEQFFGPGTRLTVL.